This entry features one TCR beta chain sequence. This sample was included in a study of OX40 agonist ivuxolimab in advanced cancers. Here immunoSEQ multiplex PCR was the method, and the copy in TCRdb shows in-frame clones only, minus some. Among 65,000 to 95,000 clones listed, 80% to 90% were seen once. Trimming cost V 0 bases and J 6 bases; bases outside gene matches: 10. The length of the CDR3 is 16 residues. Germline CDR1 and CDR2: KGHSH and LQKENI. The V gene is TRBV18, the J gene TRBJ2-7; 8 bases match TRBD1. The clonotype was recovered from an adult with an advanced solid tumor such as melanoma, head and neck, liver or kidney cancer. This sample comprised CD4+ or CD8+ T cells sorted from blood, obtained in a trial of the OX40 agonist ivuxolimab. The CDR3, as DNA: TGTGCCAGCTCACCACCGGTTGTAGCAGGGGGCGCCGAGCAGTACTTC. As protein: CASSPPVVAGGAEQYF.